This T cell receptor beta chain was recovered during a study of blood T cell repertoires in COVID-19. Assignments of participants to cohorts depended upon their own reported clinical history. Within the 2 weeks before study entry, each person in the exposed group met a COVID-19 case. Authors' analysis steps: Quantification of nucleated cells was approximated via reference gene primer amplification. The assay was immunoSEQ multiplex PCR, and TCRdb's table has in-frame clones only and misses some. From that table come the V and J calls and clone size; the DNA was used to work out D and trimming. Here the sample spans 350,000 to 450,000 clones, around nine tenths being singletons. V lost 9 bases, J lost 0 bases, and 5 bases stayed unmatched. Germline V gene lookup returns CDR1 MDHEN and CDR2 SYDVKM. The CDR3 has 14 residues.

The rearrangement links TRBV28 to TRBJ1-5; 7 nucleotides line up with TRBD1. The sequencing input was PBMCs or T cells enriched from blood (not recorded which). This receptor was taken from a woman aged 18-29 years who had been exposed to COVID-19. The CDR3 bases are TGTGCCAGACTTGACAGGGCTAGCAATCAGCCCCAGCATTTT. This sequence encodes CARLDRASNQPQHF.